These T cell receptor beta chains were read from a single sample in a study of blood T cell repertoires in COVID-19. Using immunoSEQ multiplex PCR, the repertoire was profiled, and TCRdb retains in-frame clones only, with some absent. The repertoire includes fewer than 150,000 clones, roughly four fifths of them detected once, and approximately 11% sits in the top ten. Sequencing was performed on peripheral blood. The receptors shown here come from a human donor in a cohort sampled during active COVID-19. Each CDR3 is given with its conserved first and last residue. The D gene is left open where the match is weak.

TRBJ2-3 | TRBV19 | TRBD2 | CASSGTTSGHPSTDTQYF
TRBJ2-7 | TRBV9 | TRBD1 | CASSVSTGYEQYF
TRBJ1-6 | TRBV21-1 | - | CASRRPQGAGSPLHF
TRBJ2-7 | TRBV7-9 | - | CASSLVHKTYEQYF
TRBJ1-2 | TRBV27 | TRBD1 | CASSHTNPGQGAHGYTF
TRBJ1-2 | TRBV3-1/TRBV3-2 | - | CASSQAPGEGGYTF
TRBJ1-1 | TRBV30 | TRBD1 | CAWGTGEFEAFF
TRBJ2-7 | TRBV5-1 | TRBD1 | CASSTDRGSSYEQYF
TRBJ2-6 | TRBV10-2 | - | CASSDTASGANVLTF
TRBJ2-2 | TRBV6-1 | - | CASSEEAGRNTGELFF
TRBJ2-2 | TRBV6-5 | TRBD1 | CASRRGQGTAGELFF
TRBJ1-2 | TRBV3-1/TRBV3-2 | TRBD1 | CASSPGQGGGYTF
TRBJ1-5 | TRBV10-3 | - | CANGQSNQPQHF
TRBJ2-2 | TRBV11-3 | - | CASSPGASRRTGELFF
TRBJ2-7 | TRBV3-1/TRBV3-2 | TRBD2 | CASSRSGGGNEQYF
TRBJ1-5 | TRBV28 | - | CASSLWQGIDSNQPQHF
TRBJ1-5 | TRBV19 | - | CASSSQIDQPQHF
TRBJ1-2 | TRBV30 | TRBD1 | CAWGPDRGGGYTF
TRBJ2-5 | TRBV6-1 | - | CASSELGVETQYF
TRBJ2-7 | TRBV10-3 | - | CATLDSGSYEQYF
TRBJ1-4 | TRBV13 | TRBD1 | CASSLARTGSSRLFF
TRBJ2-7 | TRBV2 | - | CASGRVAYSYEQYF
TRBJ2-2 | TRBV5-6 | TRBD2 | CASRIIGLAGNTGELFF
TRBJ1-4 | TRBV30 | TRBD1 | CAGQGANEKLFF
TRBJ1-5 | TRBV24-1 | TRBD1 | CATSDPGQGGDQPQHF
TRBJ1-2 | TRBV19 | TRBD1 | CASSIKSGGAYYTF
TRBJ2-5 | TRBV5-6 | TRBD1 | CATRQGGYQETQYF
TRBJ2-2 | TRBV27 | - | CASSSTPPNRVSTGELFF
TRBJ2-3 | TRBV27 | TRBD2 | CASSLGLAGGSYTQYF
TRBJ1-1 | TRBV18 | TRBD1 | CASSLGTANTEAFF
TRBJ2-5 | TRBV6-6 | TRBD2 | CASSGSGGPLQETQYF
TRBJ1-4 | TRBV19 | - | CASSLLQGRNEKLFF
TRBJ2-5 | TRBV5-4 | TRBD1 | CASSWDSQETQYF
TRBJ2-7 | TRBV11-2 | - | CASSLAPHFMSSYEQYF
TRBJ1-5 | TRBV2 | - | CASSEIQGLQPQHF
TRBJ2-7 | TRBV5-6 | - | CASSLAGKDYEQYF
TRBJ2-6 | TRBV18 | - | CASSPELSGANVLTF
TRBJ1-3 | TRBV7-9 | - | CASSPSNQGTGNTIYF
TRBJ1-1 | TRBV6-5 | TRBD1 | CASRMGDRGTEAFF
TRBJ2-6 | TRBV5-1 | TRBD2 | CASSSGGTGANVLTF
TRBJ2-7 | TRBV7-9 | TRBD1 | CASSRVTGDEQYF
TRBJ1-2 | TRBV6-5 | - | CASDNRWGDYGYTF
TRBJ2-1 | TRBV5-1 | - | CASSLGQPDNEQFF
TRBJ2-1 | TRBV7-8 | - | CASSLSGSYNEQFF